This is a list of T cell receptor beta chains from one sample in a study of OX40 agonist ivuxolimab in advanced cancers. TCRdb's copy holds only in-frame clones and misses some; the assay was immunoSEQ multiplex PCR. The sample has about 19,000 clones, about 82% seen once; the top ten hold around 28%. The sequencing here drew on CD4+ or CD8+ T cells sorted from blood, taken in a trial of the OX40 agonist ivuxolimab. The receptor set was obtained from an adult with an advanced solid tumor such as melanoma, head and neck, liver or kidney cancer. Each CDR3 is given with its conserved first and last residue. Fields, in order: D gene, J gene, clone size, V gene, CDR3 protein, CDR3 DNA. D genes are given only for firm matches. Not all rows give a size; the values are once, few, many and, for expanded clones, a class.

-,TRBJ2-5,-,TRBV7-7,CASSFGVWDLETQYF,TGTGCCAGCAGCTTCGGTGTTTGGGATCTGGAGACCCAGTACTTC
-,TRBJ1-4,few,TRBV5-4,CASSPDSGEEKLFF,TGTGCCAGCAGCCCGGACAGTGGGGAAGAAAAACTGTTTTTT
TRBD2,TRBJ2-5,-,TRBV28,CASSLLAGGEETQYF,TGTGCCAGCAGTTTACTAGCGGGAGGGGAAGAGACCCAGTACTTC
-,TRBJ2-1,-,TRBV4-2,CASSQSGNEQFF,TGTGCCAGCAGCCAATCTGGGAATGAGCAGTTCTTC
-,TRBJ1-5,-,TRBV7-6,CASSLRAGVGNQPQHF,TGTGCCAGCAGCTTAAGAGCAGGGGTGGGCAATCAGCCCCAGCATTTT
-,TRBJ1-2,-,TRBV6-5,CASSYGGANYGYTF,TGTGCCAGCAGTTACGGGGGAGCTAACTATGGCTACACCTTC
-,TRBJ2-1,-,TRBV2,CAVETYNEQFF,TGTGCCGTAGAAACGTACAATGAGCAGTTCTTC
-,TRBJ1-2,once,TRBV30,CAWSGLIEDNYGYTF,TGTGCCTGGAGCGGATTGATAGAAGATAACTATGGCTACACCTTC
-,TRBJ1-2,-,TRBV7-6,CASSFYQSTFNYGYTF,TGTGCCAGCAGCTTCTACCAGTCCACCTTTAACTATGGCTACACCTTC
TRBD1,TRBJ1-4,-,TRBV23-1,CASSQWERRDSYEKLFF,TGCGCCAGCAGTCAATGGGAGCGACGGGACAGTTATGAAAAACTGTTTTTT
-,TRBJ2-7,-,TRBV2,CASRGDPSYEQYF,TGTGCCAGCAGGGGGGATCCCTCCTACGAGCAGTACTTC
-,TRBJ2-3,-,TRBV7-3,CASSLGHPGTDTQYF,TGTGCCAGCAGCTTAGGACACCCGGGTACAGATACGCAGTATTTT
-,TRBJ2-5,-,TRBV13,CASSLAGQKETQYF,TGTGCCAGCAGCTTAGCAGGACAGAAAGAGACCCAGTACTTC
-,TRBJ2-3,-,TRBV5-4,CASSFMGGGPDTQYF,TGTGCCAGCAGCTTTATGGGAGGGGGGCCCGATACGCAGTATTTT
-,TRBJ2-3,medium-sized,TRBV7-6,CASSLYSPSADTQYF,TGTGCCAGCAGCTTATACTCCCCTAGCGCAGATACGCAGTATTTT
-,TRBJ2-7,few,TRBV2,CASSDSYEQYF,TGTGCCAGCAGTGATTCCTACGAGCAGTACTTC
-,TRBJ2-6,few,TRBV7-7,CASSLALGRANVLTF,TGTGCCAGCAGCTTAGCCCTCGGGAGAGCCAACGTCCTGACTTTC
-,TRBJ2-1,-,TRBV10-3,CAISDDLFSYNEQFF,TGTGCCATCAGTGACGACCTATTTTCCTACAATGAGCAGTTCTTC
-,TRBJ2-3,-,TRBV9,CASSAGLDTQYF,TGTGCCAGCAGCGCGGGACTAGATACGCAGTATTTT
-,TRBJ2-7,-,TRBV9,CASSVATDYEQYF,TGTGCCAGCAGCGTAGCTACGGACTACGAGCAGTACTTC
TRBD2,TRBJ2-7,-,TRBV7-8,CASSSLGGRPYEQYF,TGTGCCAGCAGTTCTCTCGGGGGGAGACCCTACGAGCAGTACTTC
-,TRBJ2-3,-,TRBV28,CASSEFPGRGRDTQYF,TGTGCCAGCAGCGAATTCCCGGGGCGCGGAAGAGATACGCAGTATTTT
-,TRBJ1-5,once,TRBV28,CASRRGQDRSNQPQHF,TGCGCCAGCCGTCGCGGGCAAGACAGGAGCAATCAGCCCCAGCATTTT
-,TRBJ2-1,few,TRBV27,CASMAGDNEQFF,TGTGCCAGCATGGCAGGGGACAATGAGCAGTTCTTC
-,TRBJ2-7,-,TRBV30,CAWNLQGDEQYF,TGTGCCTGGAATCTACAAGGGGACGAGCAGTACTTC
-,TRBJ2-1,-,TRBV7-6,CASSSQSYNEQFF,TGTGCCAGCAGCTCCCAGTCCTACAATGAGCAGTTCTTC
-,TRBJ2-3,-,TRBV5-1,CASSLEEEADTQYF,TGCGCCAGCAGCTTGGAGGAGGAGGCAGATACGCAGTATTTT
-,TRBJ2-3,-,TRBV19,CASSIAGLGTDTQYF,TGTGCCAGTAGTATAGCGGGGTTGGGTACAGATACGCAGTATTTT
TRBD1,TRBJ1-5,-,TRBV10-2,CASRQGTGNQPQHF,TGCGCCAGCAGACAGGGGACGGGCAATCAGCCCCAGCATTTT
TRBD2,TRBJ2-3,-,TRBV15,CATRGGGGNTDTQYF,TGTGCCACCAGAGGAGGCGGGGGGAACACAGATACGCAGTATTTT
-,TRBJ1-1,once,TRBV11-3,CASSFIGGTEAFF,TGTGCCAGCAGCTTCATCGGGGGCACTGAAGCTTTCTTT
-,TRBJ2-7,-,TRBV11-1,CASSGGSGDSYEQYF,TGTGCCAGCAGCGGGGGGAGTGGGGACTCCTACGAGCAGTACTTC
-,TRBJ2-7,-,TRBV28,CASSSPTGWDGSYEQYF,TGTGCCAGCAGTTCTCCAACCGGCTGGGACGGCTCCTACGAGCAGTACTTC
TRBD2,TRBJ2-4,-,TRBV19,CASSVGGGAKNIQYF,TGTGCCAGTAGTGTTGGGGGGGGAGCCAAAAACATTCAGTACTTC
-,TRBJ1-1,-,TRBV4-1,CASSPPSSSTEAFF,TGCGCCAGCAGCCCACCGTCCAGCAGCACTGAAGCTTTCTTT
-,TRBJ1-2,-,TRBV27,CASSLFFGENYGYTF,TGTGCCAGCAGTTTATTTTTTGGGGAGAACTATGGCTACACCTTC
-,TRBJ2-3,-,TRBV5-4,CASGGAGYTDTQYF,TGTGCCAGCGGGGGGGCTGGCTACACAGATACGCAGTATTTT
-,TRBJ2-1,few,TRBV4-3,CASSQEFGVDEQFF,TGCGCCAGCAGCCAAGAGTTTGGGGTGGATGAGCAGTTCTTC
-,TRBJ2-3,-,TRBV19,CASSMRFGGTDTQYF,TGTGCCAGTAGTATGCGGTTTGGTGGCACAGATACGCAGTATTTT
TRBD2,TRBJ2-1,-,TRBV9,CASSAKTSGARGEQFF,TGTGCCAGCAGCGCCAAGACTAGCGGGGCCCGGGGTGAGCAGTTCTTC
-,TRBJ2-7,-,TRBV27,CASSLRDLREQYF,TGTGCCAGCAGTTTACGGGACCTTCGGGAGCAGTACTTC
TRBD1,TRBJ2-1,-,TRBV29-1,CSGRQGASGGNEQFF,TGCAGCGGTAGACAGGGGGCCTCAGGGGGCAATGAGCAGTTCTTC
TRBD2,TRBJ2-7,few,TRBV28,CASTHRTSGYHEQYF,TGTGCCAGCACCCACCGGACTAGCGGGTACCACGAGCAGTACTTC
-,TRBJ2-7,-,TRBV6-6,CASSTTLYEQYF,TGTGCCAGCAGTACGACACTCTACGAGCAGTACTTC
-,TRBJ2-4,-,TRBV6-5,CASSYGDQNIQYF,TGTGCCAGCAGTTACGGCGACCAAAACATTCAGTACTTC
-,TRBJ2-3,-,TRBV9,CASIPDGQSDTQYF,TGTGCCAGCATCCCGGACGGGCAATCTGATACGCAGTATTTT
-,TRBJ1-2,few,TRBV30,CAWAERSVKGFINYGYTF,TGTGCCTGGGCAGAAAGGAGCGTTAAGGGATTTATTAACTATGGCTACACCTTC
-,TRBJ1-1,few,TRBV7-6,CASSLRTGGTEAFF,TGTGCCAGCAGCTTAAGGACGGGGGGCACTGAAGCTTTCTTT
-,TRBJ1-2,-,TRBV5-1,CASSWASGRYGYTF,TGCGCCAGCAGCTGGGCCTCGGGTCGGTATGGCTACACCTTC
-,TRBJ2-7,-,TRBV9,CASSVEGWDGNEQYF,TGTGCCAGCAGCGTAGAAGGGTGGGACGGGAACGAGCAGTACTTC
-,TRBJ2-5,-,TRBV11-2,CASSGGETQYF,TGTGCCAGCAGCGGGGGAGAGACCCAGTACTTC
-,TRBJ2-5,-,TRBV7-2,CASSLIFSQETQYF,TGTGCCAGCAGCTTAATTTTCTCTCAAGAGACCCAGTACTTC
-,TRBJ1-4,-,TRBV7-9,CASSLSQGHNEKLFF,TGTGCCAGCAGCTTATCCCAGGGCCATAATGAAAAACTGTTTTTT